Here is one T cell receptor (beta chain) with its context. What antigen it recognizes has not been identified. No base quality values were provided; no much bigger clone lies one nucleotide off. In Seattle, one collaborating source enrolled patients while the infection was active and tracked those patients longitudinally over the course of disease. Each collaborating institution followed its own protocols to collect whole blood in K2EDTA tubes. Collaborator samples were shipped for TCRbeta analysis as frozen whole blood, isolated PBMCs, or DNA extracted from either sample type. As encoded in the germline V gene, CDR1 is SGHTA while CDR2 is FQGNSA. The CDR3 has 14 amino acids, counting the end cysteine and phenylalanine. Just CDR3 DNA is preserved here, 42 bases in frame from base 1. At the junction V is shortened by 5 bases and J by 2 bases, with 10 bases in between. This specimen comes from a study of blood T cell repertoires in COVID-19 (dated by TCRdb to the early 2020s). Study-level background: The collaborator samples originated in the United States, Italy and Spain and spanned the acute and convalescent phases of COVID-19. The material from the prospective study consisted of cDNA or gDNA derived from T cells, B-cell-depleted T cells, or PBMCs. Sample metadata almost always included a de-identified subject ID, COVID-19 status, age in years and sex. The samples were drawn from two sources: the first 160 participants of the ongoing ImmuneRACE study, and approximately 1,300 subjects contributed by 6 global collaborators. Where available, HLA class I and class II types were obtained from metadata supplied by the sample provider rather than from assay-based typing. Subjects who had been exposed to COVID-19, were actively infected with it, or had recovered from it provided the deeply sampled blood TCRbeta repertoires that made up the dataset. The repertoires were released in a freely available public database meant as a resource for research on the immune response to SARS-CoV-2.

Study-wide findings and limitations: The amount of clinical and demographic metadata varied by source and participant and was provided uncurated.

TCRbeta CDR3 regions were amplified from genomic DNA by means of the immunoSEQ Assay, a bias-controlled multiplex PCR. The published analysis was carried out like this. Within the assay, amplification of reference gene primers was used to estimate how many nucleated cells each sample contained. To quantify the absolute abundance of each unique TCRbeta CDR3 rearrangement, sequence reads were collapsed and filtered. For each sample, productive Simpson clonality was calculated as the square root of Simpson's diversity index across productive rearrangements. Not all clones reach the TCRdb copy of this immuneACCESS table, which keeps in-frame sequences only. Checked studies attribute under half of the gap to unresolved V genes and leave the rest unexplained. V and J calls and clone size are given by that table; D and trimming were obtained from the DNA. The sample includes 68,000 or so clones, with 80% to 95% observed a single time. The ten largest clonotypes hold more than 0.4% of the sample.

The chain is encoded by TRBV7-2 joined to TRBJ1-5, and perhaps TRBD1 as D gene, on 6 matching bases. This sequence was found in a man between 50 and 59 years old with COVID-19, enrolled during active disease. The sequencing input was peripheral blood. The DNA sequence is TGTGCCAGCAGCACCCGACAGGGCAATCAGCCCCAGCATTTT. This codes for CASSTRQGNQPQHF.